This TCR beta chain was recovered during a study of CD8 T cells in ankylosing spondylitis. TCRdb itself ran the 5' RACE reads through MiXCR, one entry per CDR3 protein. The data hold 150,000 to 200,000 distinct CDR3 sequences, with 13% observed a single time. This clonotype came up many times. Germline V gene lookup returns CDR1 DFQATT and CDR2 SNEGSKA (reference sequence). The CDR3 is 12 amino acids. Trimming pared 3 bases from V and 5 bases from J, leaving 10 bases between. This TCR derives from a female donor with ankylosing spondylitis or in good health (not recorded which). Sequenced sample: blood, either unsorted or a sorted T cell fraction (not recorded which). The J gene is TRBJ2-5, the V gene TRBV20-1; D is undetermined. CDR3: CSASSGRETQYF. For the CDR3, the DNA is TGCAGTGCTAGCTCAGGCCGTGAGACCCAGTACTTC.